This paragraph covers one TCR beta chain sequence. As yet, its antigen is unknown. The immunoSEQ assay was version 4, run in survey mode. Clones were read by immunoSEQ multiplex PCR, and TCRdb kept only the in-frame ones, dropping some. The sample lists about 43,000 clones; roughly 74% were seen once. This sample stems from a study of persistence of HIV-infected CD4 T cells. The CDR3 has 16 residues. The V and J ends lost 4 bases and 5 bases, in that order; junction bases with no gene match: 10. Germline assignment: CDR1 SGHRS and CDR2 YFSETQ. The stimulus was an HIV-1 Gag 15-mer peptide pool, 0.85 to 1 ug/peptide/mL. CD40L/CD69 double-negative CD45RO-high memory CD4+ T cells were collected. Overall study findings and caveats: Antigen-responding cells were enriched for degenerate expanded CDR3beta sequences.

V usage is TRBV5-1 and J usage is TRBJ2-7; 12 nucleotides agree with TRBD2. The sequence was collected from an adult man with HIV who was CMV-seropositive. Sequenced material: CD4+ T cells sorted from PBMCs after approximately 19-hour stimulation, taken from a patient who received antiretroviral therapy. Written as DNA, the CDR3 is TGCGCCAGCAGCCGACTCCCTAGCGGGGGGGAAAACGAGCAGTACTTC. It encodes CASSRLPSGGENEQYF. The whole variable domain, filled in from reference TRBV5-1 and TRBJ2-7, reads KAGVTQTPRYLIKTRGQQVTLSCSPISGHRSVSWYQQTPGQGLQFLFEYFSETQRNKGNFPGRFSGRQFSNSRSEMNVSTLELGDSALYLCASSRLPSGGENEQYFGPGTRLTVT.